This entry lists 25 T cell receptor beta chains sequenced from one sample in a study of early T cells in non-severe SARS-CoV-2 infection. TCRdb recomputed calls from the 5' RACE reads with MiXCR, one row per CDR3 protein. The sample includes roughly 65,000 distinct CDR3 sequences, approximately 10% of them seen just once. Sequencing input: whole blood. All receptors derive from an adult who was a healthcare worker with PCR-confirmed SARS-CoV-2 infection or an uninfected control (not recorded which).

This clonotype was seen more than once but under ten times. The rearrangement joins TRBV5-5 to TRBJ2-1, with TRBD2 matching 13 bases. J gave up 0 bases and V 5 bases, and 5 bases lay outside the gene matches. The CDR3 extends over 17 amino acids. Germline V gene sequence: CDR1 SGHKS, CDR2 YYEKEE (reference sequence). DNA of the CDR3: TGTGCCAGCAGAAAACTAGCGGGAGGGAGCTCCTACAATGAGCAGTTCTTC. Encoded protein: CASRKLAGGSSYNEQFF.

This clonotype appeared many times. The DNA of the CDR3 is TGTGCCAGCAGCCAGGGGCGAGAGACCCAGTACTTC. As protein: CASSQGRETQYF. V is TRBV11-2 and J is TRBJ2-5, with D possibly matching TRBD1 (6 bases). V gave up 5 bases and J gave up 4 bases, with 8 bases separating them. CDR3 length equals 12 residues. Germline V lookup: CDR1 SGHAT, CDR2 FQNNGV.

This chain uses TRBV7-6 with TRBJ2-3; 7 bases fit TRBD2. In germline, CDR1 is SGHVS, CDR2 FNYEAQ. The CDR3 is 15 amino acids. Trimming at V came to 5 bases and at J to 4 bases, leaving 9 bases not matched to a gene. The CDR3 is CASSQPGGSPDTQYF. The CDR3 DNA reads as TGTGCCAGCAGCCAACCGGGCGGGAGCCCAGATACGCAGTATTTT.

The chain is built from TRBV27 and TRBJ1-5; D call uncertain. The germline V gene has CDR1 MNHEY and CDR2 SMNVEV (reference sequence). CDR3 length: 15 residues. V was pared by 3 bases and J by 2 bases, with 11 bases between. The chain's CDR3 is CASSLNGRGNQPQHF. The CDR3 DNA reads as TGTGCCAGCAGTTTGAATGGTCGGGGCAATCAGCCCCAGCATTTT.

Worth noting for this clonotype: One end of the junction is discordant with germline, which a read error may explain. The chain recombines TRBV20-1 with TRBJ2-7; 11 bases are a match to TRBD2. The CDR3 has 14 residues. Germline loops: CDR1 DFQATT, CDR2 SNEGSKA (reference sequence). The CDR3 spells CCAPRTSGSYEQYF. As DNA, the CDR3 is TGCTGTGCTCCCAGGACTAGCGGGTCCTACGAGCAGTACTTC.

This clonotype was detected ten times or more. This CDR3 reads CSVGGLAGDTQYF. The CDR3 DNA follows: TGCAGCGTTGGAGGGCTAGCGGGAGATACGCAGTATTTT. J is TRBJ2-3 and V is TRBV29-1; 8 positions match TRBD2. The germline CDR1 and CDR2 sequences are SQVTM and ANQGSEA. This CDR3 comprises 13 residues. The V segment lost 4 bases and the J segment 5 bases; nucleotides outside the gene matches: 5.

This clonotype is classed as medium-sized (0.01 to 0.1%). The chain joins TRBV7-9 to TRBJ1-4; D unresolved. Per the germline V gene, CDR1 is SEHNR and CDR2 is FQNEAQ (reference sequence). The CDR3 covers 12 residues. Trimming removed 6 bases from V and 5 bases from J, with 7 bases in between. DNA of the CDR3: TGTGCCAGCAGTCGAAAGAATGAAAAACTGTTTTTT. It yields the protein CASSRKNEKLFF.

This clonotype was counted a few times. The chain carries TRBV27 and TRBJ2-1; TRBD2 might be the D (6 bases). Germline CDR1 reads MNHEY; CDR2 reads SMNVEV (reference sequence). The V and J ends lost 3 bases and 6 bases respectively, with 15 bases between them. This CDR3 is 15 amino acids long. The CDR3 DNA follows: TGTGCCAGCAGTTTGCGGGGAGGAATTATCAATGAGCAGTTCTTC. Residues: CASSLRGGIINEQFF.

The gene calls are TRBV29-1 and TRBJ2-7; D is unclear. CDR3 length: 11 residues. Germline V gene sequence: CDR1 SQVTM, CDR2 ANQGSEA. The V gene lost 7 bases and the J gene lost 2 bases, with 9 bases spanning the gap. CDR3 protein: CSEGRPYEQYF. The DNA of the CDR3 is TGCAGCGAAGGTCGACCCTACGAGCAGTACTTC.

The V gene is TRBV12-3 or TRBV12-4, the J gene TRBJ2-1, with D uncertain. Trimming took 3 bases from V and 1 from J, leaving 7 bases between them. This CDR3 contains 14 residues. The CDR3 bases are TGTGCCAGCAGTTTTTATGGATCCTACAATGAGCAGTTCTTC. Translation: CASSFYGSYNEQFF.

This clonotype has a handful of counts. The chain uses TRBV5-1 and TRBJ1-1; a possible D gene is TRBD1 (6 bases). The germline CDR1 and CDR2 sequences are SGHRS and YFSETQ. V was clipped by 3 bases and J by 5 bases, with 8 bases between them. There are 12 residues in the CDR3. CDR3 amino acids: CASSWQGTEAFF. Written as DNA, the CDR3 is TGCGCCAGCAGCTGGCAGGGGACTGAAGCTTTCTTT.

This clonotype has more than one count but fewer than ten. The chain has TRBV20-1 and TRBJ1-5, with D tentatively TRBD1 (6 bases). This CDR3 has 16 amino acids. The V and J ends lost 5 bases and 0 bases respectively, with 17 bases between them. CDR1 is DFQATT and CDR2 is SNEGSKA in the germline V gene (reference sequence). CDR3 bases: TGCAGTGCTTTAGGCCGGGGGGCTTATAGCAATCAGCCCCAGCATTTT. Its translation: CSALGRGAYSNQPQHF.

Concerning this clonotype itself: With a much larger clone just one base away, this may be a read error. This chain connects TRBV19 to TRBJ2-6; D may be TRBD1 or TRBD2 (5 bases each). Deletions cut 7 bases from V and 0 bases from J, with 16 bases between. CDR3 length equals 17 residues. Germline loops: CDR1 LNHDA, CDR2 SQIVND (reference sequence). CDR3 DNA sequence: TGTGCCAGTAATGAGGGACGTTTCAGCTCTGGGGCCAACGTCCTGACTTTC. This translates into CASNEGRFSSGANVLTF.

This clonotype was detected ten times or more. The chain combines TRBV28 with TRBJ1-5, with TRBD1 identical over 7 bases. The germline V gene has CDR1 MDHEN and CDR2 SYDVKM. There are 16 residues in the CDR3. Trimming took 8 bases from V and 3 from J; bases not matched to a gene: 13. The CDR3 reads CASGTGSGGVNQPQHF. The CDR3 region has the DNA TGTGCCAGCGGGACGGGGTCAGGGGGGGTCAATCAGCCCCAGCATTTT.

This clonotype was found a few times. The chain joins TRBV7-6 to TRBJ1-1; D not certain. The CDR3 spans 13 residues. The germline V gene has CDR1 SGHVS and CDR2 FNYEAQ. Trimming took off 4 bases at V and 0 bases at J, with 6 bases between the two ends. CDR3 in amino acids: CASSSEVNTEAFF. Here the CDR3 DNA reads TGTGCCAGCAGCTCGGAGGTGAACACTGAAGCTTTCTTT. Full variable domain (outside the CDR3, taken from reference TRBV7-6 and TRBJ1-1): GAGVSQSPRYKVTKRGQDVALRCDPISGHVSLYWYRQALGQGPEFLTYFNYEAQQDKSGLPNDRFSAERPEGSISTLTIQRTEQRDSAMYRCASSSEVNTEAFFGQGTRLTVV.

The genes are TRBV7-2 and TRBJ2-4, with D tentatively TRBD2 (6 bases). In germline, CDR1 is SGHTA, CDR2 FQGNSA. V was shortened by 3 bases and J by 3 bases, with 9 bases between the two germline ends. The CDR3 has 14 residues. The CDR3 nucleotides read TGTGCCAGCAGCTTGGGACTTATCAAAAACATTCAGTACTTC. Its protein is CASSLGLIKNIQYF.

The chain uses TRBV20-1 and TRBJ2-5; D gene uncertain. The CDR3 is 14 residues long. Trimming cost V 6 bases and J 5 bases, with 19 bases left between them. Germline-derived CDR1 and CDR2 are DFQATT and SNEGSKA (reference sequence). This CDR3 is CSAVPRAFGETQYF. CDR3 nucleotide sequence: TGCAGTGCAGTTCCCCGGGCGTTCGGGGAGACCCAGTACTTC.

This clonotype came up a few times. The CDR3 DNA is TGTGCCAGCAGCCAAGCCGGGGTCACAGATACGCAGTATTTT. It is translated as CASSQAGVTDTQYF. The chain has TRBV14 and TRBJ2-3, with D perhaps TRBD2 (5 bases). The V and J ends lost 1 base and 2 bases respectively, with 7 bases between them. CDR1 is SGHDN, CDR2 FVKESK, per germline. The CDR3 totals 14 residues.

The chain links TRBV7-2 to TRBJ2-7; TRBD1 is a possible D gene (5 bases). This CDR3 has 14 residues. The germline CDR1 and CDR2 sequences are SGHTA and FQGNSA. Between the trimmed V and J ends, which lost 3 bases and 4 bases, there was a span of 13 bases. This CDR3 reads CASSLTVLRYEQYF. For the CDR3, the DNA is TGTGCCAGCAGCTTGACAGTTCTAAGATACGAGCAGTACTTC.

This clonotype showed up many times. The chain combines TRBV4-2 with TRBJ2-3, with 7 bases lining up with TRBD1. Looked up from germline, CDR1 is LGHNA and CDR2 is YNFKEQ. The CDR3 has 20 residues. Losses at the gene ends were 4 bases for V and 3 bases for J; bases not matched to a gene: 22. CDR3 sequence reads: CASSPGQVESSASITDTQYF. In nucleotides, the CDR3 is TGTGCCAGCAGCCCCGGACAGGTCGAGAGTTCTGCTTCGATTACAGATACGCAGTATTTT.

In this sample, this clonotype turned up a few times. This chain connects TRBV24-1 to TRBJ2-3; D might be TRBD1 (5 bases). Trimming took 7 bases from V and 3 from J, leaving 10 bases between them. The CDR3 has 13 amino acids. Germline CDR1 KGHDR, CDR2 SFDVKD. The CDR3 loop reads CATSRQGTDTQYF. DNA of the CDR3: TGTGCCACCAGCCGTCAGGGAACAGATACGCAGTATTTT.

V usage is TRBV20-1 and J usage is TRBJ2-7; 11 bases line up with TRBD2. This CDR3 has 14 amino acids. J lost 3 bases, V lost 5 bases, and 6 bases had no gene match. Germline-derived CDR1 and CDR2 are DFQATT and SNEGSKA (reference sequence). CDR3 loop: CSAPLGTSGYEQYF. The CDR3 DNA is TGCAGTGCTCCCCTAGGGACTAGCGGCTACGAGCAGTACTTC.

This clonotype was seen many times. J is TRBJ1-6 and V is TRBV2; no definite D call. The CDR3 is 16 amino acids. V gave up 6 bases and J gave up 3 bases, with 15 bases separating them. Germline CDR1 and CDR2: SNHLY and FYNNEI. This chain's CDR3 is CASRFTWSDYNSPLHF. CDR3 nucleotides: TGTGCCAGCAGATTTACTTGGAGTGACTATAATTCACCCCTCCACTTT. Full variable domain (outside the CDR3, taken from reference TRBV2 and TRBJ1-6): EPEVTQTPSHQVTQMGQEVILRCVPISNHLYFYWYRQILGQKVEFLVSFYNNEISEKSEIFDDQFSVERPDGSNFTLKIRSTKLEDSAMYFCASRFTWSDYNSPLHFGNGTRLTVT.

This clonotype was seen a handful of times. This rearrangement joins TRBV29-1 to TRBJ2-2; 9 nucleotides line up with TRBD2. In germline, CDR1 is SQVTM, CDR2 ANQGSEA. The length of the CDR3 is 14 residues. With 6 bases clipped from V and 2 bases from J, the junction kept 4 bases outside the gene matches. CDR3: CSVLSGRNTGELFF. The CDR3 DNA sequence: TGCAGCGTCCTTAGCGGGAGAAACACCGGGGAGCTGTTTTTT.

A few counts support this clonotype. The chain employs TRBV9 and TRBJ1-6, with TRBD1 identical over 7 bases. Germline V lookup: CDR1 SGDLS, CDR2 YYNGEE. This CDR3 contains 15 residues. The trim removed 2 bases at V and 9 bases at J, leaving 8 bases unmatched. The DNA of the CDR3 is TGTGCCAGCAGCGTGGCTGACAGGGTCCGTTCACCCCTCCACTTT. Amino acid sequence: CASSVADRVRSPLHF.